What follows are 10 T cell receptor beta chains derived from one specimen sequenced in a study of cytomegalovirus exposure and HLA in healthy donors. PCR employed 60 Vbeta and 13 Jbeta primers. Only in-frame clones appear in the TCRdb table, and some are missing; sequencing was by immunoSEQ multiplex PCR. The table shows some 85,000 clones, with roughly three quarters occurring only once. The sample taken for sequencing was PBMCs. These receptors came from a man aged 25 to 45 in good health and CMV-seronegative.

The chain recombines TRBV6-5 with TRBJ2-7, with D tentatively TRBD1 (6 bases). V was pared by 0 bases and J by 2 bases, with 14 bases between. This CDR3 has 16 residues. Germline lookup yields CDR1 MNHEY and CDR2 SVGAGI. The DNA of the CDR3 is TGTGCCAGCAGTTACTCGCCCCGACAGGCTCCCTACGAGCAGTACTTC. Amino acids: CASSYSPRQAPYEQYF.

The genes are TRBV2 and TRBJ2-1, with TRBD2 as a possible D gene (5 bases). Trimming cost V 7 bases and J 1 base, with 14 bases left between them. Per the germline V gene, CDR1 is SNHLY and CDR2 is FYNNEI. The length of the CDR3 is 15 residues. In DNA, the CDR3 is TGTGCCAGCAATCTTCAAACGGGATCCTACAATGAGCAGTTCTTC. This sequence encodes CASNLQTGSYNEQFF.

J is TRBJ2-7 and V is TRBV4-1; weak D call: TRBD2 (6 bases). The germline gives CDR1 MGHRA, CDR2 YSYEKL. The CDR3 has 13 residues. V lost 3 bases, J lost 4 bases, and 10 bases lay in between. CDR3 amino acids: CASSHRGGYEQYF. The CDR3 DNA is TGCGCCAGCAGCCATCGTGGGGGGTACGAGCAGTACTTC.

This clone was seen just once. The chain carries TRBV6-4 and TRBJ2-3, with TRBD2 matching 14 bases. The length of the CDR3 is 18 residues. Germline V gives CDR1 MRHNA, CDR2 SNTAGT. With 5 bases clipped from V and 1 base from J, the junction kept 8 bases outside the gene matches. The CDR3 sequence: CASSPTSGGAGGTDTQYF. The CDR3 bases are TGTGCCAGCAGTCCGACTAGCGGGGGGGCCGGAGGCACAGATACGCAGTATTTT.

The genes are TRBV6-6 and TRBJ1-1, with D maybe TRBD1 (5 bases). This CDR3 spans 14 amino acids. Germline CDR1 MNHNY, CDR2 SVGAGI (reference sequence). The ends were cut back, 5 bases at V and 5 bases at J, with 15 bases in the middle. CDR3 loop: CASSPRQGRTEAFF. CDR3 DNA: TGTGCCAGCAGTCCCCGCCAGGGAAGGACTGAAGCTTTCTTT.

The chain joins TRBV6-5 to TRBJ2-2; D is ambiguous. V was clipped by 6 bases and J by 0 bases, with 11 bases between them. Germline CDR1 MNHEY, CDR2 SVGAGI. The CDR3 runs 15 residues. CDR3 in DNA: TGTGCCAGCAGCATAGAGTACCCGAACACCGGGGAGCTGTTTTTT. This sequence encodes CASSIEYPNTGELFF.

The J gene is TRBJ2-1, the V gene TRBV19; 9 bases map to TRBD2. Unmatched junction bases numbered 6, after V lost 0 bases and J lost 6 bases. The CDR3 contains 16 residues. CDR1 is LNHDA, CDR2 SQIVND, per germline (reference sequence). CDR3 sequence (DNA): TGTGCCAGTAGTATAGATCTTCTAGCGGGGAGCAATGAGCAGTTCTTC. Amino acid sequence: CASSIDLLAGSNEQFF.

The rearrangement uses TRBV13 and TRBJ2-7; 7 nucleotides line up with TRBD1. This CDR3 is 15 amino acids long. After removal of 0 bases from V and 3 bases from J, the junction contained 5 bases not matched to a gene. The germline V gene has CDR1 PRHDT and CDR2 FYEKMQ (reference sequence). CDR3 sequence (DNA): TGTGCCAGCAGCTTAGGACAGGGGATATACTACGAGCAGTACTTC. Translated: CASSLGQGIYYEQYF. The complete variable domain, with remaining parts taken from reference TRBV13 and TRBJ2-7, reads AAGVIQSPRHLIKEKRETATLKCYPIPRHDTVYWYQQGPGQDPQFLISFYEKMQSDKGSIPDRFSAQQFSDYHSELNMSSLELGDSALYFCASSLGQGIYYEQYFGPGTRLTVT.

There are a few counts of this clone. A read error may account for a junction end that differs from germline. V and J are TRBV7-9 and TRBJ2-7; 10 bases map to TRBD2. Germline CDR1 is SEHNR and CDR2 is FQNEAQ (reference sequence). CDR3 length: 14 residues. CDR3 protein: CSSSFLAGVGEQYF. CDR3 DNA sequence: TGTTCCAGCAGCTTCCTAGCGGGAGTAGGTGAGCAGTACTTC.

DNA of the CDR3: TGTGCCAGCAGTCCGTCGGGGTTGAGAGCTAACTATGGCTACACCTTC. This encodes CASSPSGLRANYGYTF. The chain uses TRBV2 and TRBJ1-2; D uncertain. In germline, CDR1 is SNHLY, CDR2 FYNNEI. Trimming pared 5 bases from V and 0 bases from J, leaving 16 bases between. There are 16 residues in the CDR3.